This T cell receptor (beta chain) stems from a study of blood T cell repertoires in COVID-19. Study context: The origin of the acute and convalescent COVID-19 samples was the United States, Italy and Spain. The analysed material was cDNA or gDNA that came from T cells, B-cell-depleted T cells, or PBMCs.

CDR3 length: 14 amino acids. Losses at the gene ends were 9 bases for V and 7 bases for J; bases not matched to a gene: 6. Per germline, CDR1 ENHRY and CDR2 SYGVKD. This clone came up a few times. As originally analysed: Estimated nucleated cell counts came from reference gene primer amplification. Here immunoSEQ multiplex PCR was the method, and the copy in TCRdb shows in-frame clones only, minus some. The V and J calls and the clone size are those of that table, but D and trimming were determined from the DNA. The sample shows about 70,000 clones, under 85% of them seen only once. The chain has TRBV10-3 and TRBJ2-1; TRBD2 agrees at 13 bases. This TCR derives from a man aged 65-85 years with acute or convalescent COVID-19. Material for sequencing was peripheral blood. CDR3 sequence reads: CAIAGTSGKNEQFF. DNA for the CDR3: TGTGCCATTGCCGGGACTAGCGGGAAAAATGAGCAGTTCTTC.